These T cell receptor beta chains were read from a single sample in a study of cytomegalovirus exposure and HLA in healthy donors. The method was immunoSEQ multiplex PCR; TCRdb's version includes in-frame clones alone and lacks a portion of them. The sample consists of about 160,000 clones, 84% of them appearing once. The sequenced material came from PBMCs. The source of these receptors is a man younger than 45 in good health and CMV-seronegative. Both conserved end residues are trimmed from each CDR3. Fields, in order: J gene, clone size, CDR3 length, V gene, CDR3 protein. A row's size may be missing; if present it is once, few, many or a size class.

TRBJ2-7 - 16 TRBV9 ASSVEPSGGKWSYEQY
TRBJ2-7 - 16 TRBV9 ASSGSPGGLAVSYEQY
TRBJ2-1 few 12 TRBV7-2 ASSGTSSYNEQF
TRBJ1-2 once 15 TRBV9 ASSVVGGTRGYDGYT
TRBJ2-7 - 14 TRBV11-2 ASRPTRTGAVYEQY
TRBJ2-7 - 12 TRBV5-1 ASSLRAGGGEQY
TRBJ2-3 - 14 TRBV7-8 ASSPAGGHVTDTQY
TRBJ2-7 - 13 TRBV9 ASSVGTAGAYEQY
TRBJ1-2 - 11 TRBV5-6 ASSFAGGGGYT
TRBJ2-3 few 13 TRBV7-8 ASTNLAGRSDTQY
TRBJ1-3 - 13 TRBV27 ASSFAAGAGNTIY
TRBJ1-5 once 13 TRBV18 ASSLGSYSNQPQH
TRBJ2-7 - 12 TRBV30 AWSGVRVGYEQY
TRBJ2-4 - 18 TRBV7-6 ASGLLGAAAGGKAKNIQY
TRBJ1-1 once 13 TRBV19 ASRKTLNGGTEAF
TRBJ1-2 - 11 TRBV27 ASSLGQEGGYT
TRBJ2-7 - 13 TRBV14 ASSQGTGLPYEQY